One and the same sample provided the 12 T cell receptor beta chains below, sequenced in a study of T cells in Graves' hyperthyroidism and ophthalmopathy (dated by TCRdb to about 2019). The library was built by means of multiplex PCR. Instrument on record: Illumina HiSeq 2000. The TCR beta CDR3 regions were amplified from RNA transcripts. For the first round of RT-PCR on the TCR CDR3, the HTBI primer set was used together with the Qiagen OneStep RT-PCR kit. TCRdb reworked the public reads: Q25 trimming with fastp, MiXCR clone assembly, productive beta chains retained. CDR3 protein duplicates are merged, each entry listing the most common genes and DNA. In all, the sample holds under 450,000 distinct CDR3 sequences, and roughly 13% of those were seen once. In total, the top ten clones hold about 20% of the sample. Input material: blood. The receptor set was obtained from a man aged 25-45 years with Graves' hyperthyroidism that later progressed to Graves' ophthalmopathy.

This clonotype was counted ten times or more. The rearrangement joins TRBV6-1 to TRBJ2-7; D gene uncertain. CDR1 MNHNS and CDR2 SASEGT come from the germline V gene. Trimming cost V 5 bases and J 3 bases, with 11 bases left between them. CDR3 length: 13 residues. In nucleotides, the CDR3 is TGTGCCAGCAGTTGGGGATCCAACTACGAGCAGTACTTC. It yields the protein CASSWGSNYEQYF.

The chain couples TRBV20-1 to TRBJ2-7; 8 bases map to TRBD1. The CDR3 has 15 amino acids. Germline loops: CDR1 DFQATT, CDR2 SNEGSKA (reference sequence). V was pared by 2 bases and J by 5 bases, with 11 bases of the junction left unmatched. The CDR3 protein is CSARLPGQDPNEQYF. DNA for the CDR3: TGCAGTGCTAGACTGCCGGGACAGGACCCGAACGAGCAGTACTTC.

The chain couples TRBV5-1 to TRBJ1-2; D is unclear. Germline V CDR1 and CDR2: SGHRS, YFSETQ. The CDR3 has 13 residues. V was shortened by 0 bases and J by 3 bases, with 6 bases between the two germline ends. CDR3 DNA: TGCGCCAGCAGCTTGGCTGACTACTATGGCTACACCTTC. Its translation is CASSLADYYGYTF.

The rearrangement uses TRBV20-1 and TRBJ2-7; D not certain. CDR1 is DFQATT and CDR2 is SNEGSKA in the germline V gene (reference sequence). Trimming took off 1 base at V and 2 bases at J, with 9 bases between the two ends. This CDR3 region has 13 residues. CDR3 amino acids: CSARGWQTYEQYF. CDR3 nucleotide sequence: TGCAGTGCTAGAGGGTGGCAGACCTACGAGCAGTACTTC.

The J gene is TRBJ2-3, the V gene TRBV20-1; a weak D match, TRBD1 (6 bases). CDR3 size: 13 residues. Trimming took 2 bases from V and 6 from J, leaving 12 bases between them. Germline-derived CDR1 and CDR2 are DFQATT and SNEGSKA (reference sequence). CDR3: CSARLTGLDTQYF. CDR3 bases: TGCAGTGCTAGACTCACAGGGTTGGATACGCAGTATTTT.

The rearrangement links TRBV7-9 to TRBJ2-5; 9 bases align to TRBD2. CDR3 length: 13 residues. Unmatched junction bases numbered 9, after V lost 11 bases and J lost 5 bases. The germline V gene encodes CDR1 SEHNR and CDR2 FQNEAQ (reference sequence). CDR3 sequence reads: CAGGPTSGETQYF. The CDR3 DNA follows: TGTGCCGGCGGTCCGACTAGCGGCGAGACCCAGTACTTC.

This clonotype was seen repeatedly, ten times or more. V usage is TRBV20-1 and J usage is TRBJ2-7; 9 bases line up with TRBD2. Germline V lookup: CDR1 DFQATT, CDR2 SNEGSKA (reference sequence). J gave up 1 base and V 0 bases, and 7 bases lay outside the gene matches. The CDR3 totals 16 residues. CDR3 DNA: TGCAGTGCTAGAGATAACGTAGCGGGGGCTTCCTACGAGCAGTACTTC. Translation: CSARDNVAGASYEQYF.

There are a few counts of this clonotype. The chain is built from TRBV5-1 and TRBJ2-1, with 10 bases lining up with TRBD2. The CDR3 covers 14 residues. CDR1 is SGHRS and CDR2 is YFSETQ in the germline V gene. Trimming took 4 bases from V and 8 from J; bases not matched to a gene: 6. The CDR3 DNA follows: TGCGCCAGCAGCCCGGGACTAGCGAGAGATGAGCAGTTCTTC. As protein: CASSPGLARDEQFF. The entire variable domain, with the rest obtained from reference TRBV5-1 and TRBJ2-1, is as follows: KAGVTQTPRYLIKTRGQQVTLSCSPISGHRSVSWYQQTPGQGLQFLFEYFSETQRNKGNFPGRFSGRQFSNSRSEMNVSTLELGDSALYLCASSPGLARDEQFFGPGTRLTVL.

There are many counts of this clonotype. V is TRBV7-9 and J is TRBJ2-3; 8 bases map to TRBD2. After removal of 1 base from V and 0 bases from J, the junction contained 6 bases not matched to a gene. CDR1 is SEHNR, CDR2 FQNEAQ, per germline (reference sequence). The CDR3 spans 17 residues. CDR3 nucleotides: TGTGCCAGCAGCTTAGTATTAGCGGGGTCTAGCACAGATACGCAGTATTTT. Translation: CASSLVLAGSSTDTQYF. Complete variable domain (other parts from reference TRBV7-9 and TRBJ2-3): DTGVSQNPRHKITKRGQNVTFRCDPISEHNRLYWYRQTLGQGPEFLTYFQNEAQLEKSRLLSDRFSAERPKGSFSTLEIQRTEQGDSAMYLCASSLVLAGSSTDTQYFGPGTRLTVL.

This clonotype was seen repeatedly, ten times or more. The chain has TRBV24-1 and TRBJ1-1; a possible D gene is TRBD1 (6 bases). The CDR3 is 15 amino acids. CDR1 and CDR2 (germline): KGHDR, SFDVKD. The V end lost 4 bases, the J end lost 2 bases, and 13 bases lay between the germline ends. Here the CDR3 reads CATSEGGATNTEAFF. CDR3 sequence (DNA): TGTGCCACCAGTGAAGGGGGAGCTACTAACACTGAAGCTTTCTTT.

Ten or more counts support this clonotype. The chain joins TRBV10-3 to TRBJ2-1; D is unclear. CDR3 size: 16 residues. Trimming cost V 3 bases and J 8 bases, with 20 bases left between them. CDR1 and CDR2 (germline): ENHRY, SYGVKD. Here the CDR3 reads CAISDGDSPILDEQFF. The DNA of the CDR3 is TGTGCCATCAGTGATGGCGACTCGCCGATTTTGGATGAGCAGTTCTTC.

This clonotype came up many times. The chain couples TRBV12-3 or TRBV12-4 to TRBJ1-5, with TRBD1 as a possible D gene (6 bases). The CDR3 extends over 14 amino acids. V dropped 4 bases and J dropped 2 bases, with 9 bases sitting between them. The CDR3 protein is CASSSQGRNQPQHF. The CDR3 coding sequence is TGTGCCAGCAGTTCACAGGGACGCAATCAGCCCCAGCATTTT.